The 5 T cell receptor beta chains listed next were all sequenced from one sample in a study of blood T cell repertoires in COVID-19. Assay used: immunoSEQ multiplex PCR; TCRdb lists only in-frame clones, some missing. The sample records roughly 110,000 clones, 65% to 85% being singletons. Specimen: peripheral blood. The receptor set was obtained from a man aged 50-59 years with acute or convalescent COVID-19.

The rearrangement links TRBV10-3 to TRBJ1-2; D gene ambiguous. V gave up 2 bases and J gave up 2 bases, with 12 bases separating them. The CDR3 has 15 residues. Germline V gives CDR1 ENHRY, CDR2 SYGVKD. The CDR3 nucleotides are TGTGCCATCAGTGAGGCGGGCAGCTCAAACTATGGCTACACCTTC. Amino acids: CAISEAGSSNYGYTF.

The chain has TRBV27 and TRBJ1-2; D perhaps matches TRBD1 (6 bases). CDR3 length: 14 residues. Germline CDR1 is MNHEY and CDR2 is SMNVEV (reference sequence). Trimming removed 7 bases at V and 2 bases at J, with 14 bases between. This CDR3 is CASKQRGGNYGYTF. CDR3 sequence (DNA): TGTGCCAGCAAACAGAGGGGGGGAAACTATGGCTACACCTTC.

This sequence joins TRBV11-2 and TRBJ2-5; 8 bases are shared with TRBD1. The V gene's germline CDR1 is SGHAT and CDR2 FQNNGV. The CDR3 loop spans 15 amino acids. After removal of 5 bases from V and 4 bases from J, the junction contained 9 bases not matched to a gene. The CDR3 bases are TGTGCCAGCAGCCAGGACAGGGTGAGAGGAGAGACCCAGTACTTC. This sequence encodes CASSQDRVRGETQYF.

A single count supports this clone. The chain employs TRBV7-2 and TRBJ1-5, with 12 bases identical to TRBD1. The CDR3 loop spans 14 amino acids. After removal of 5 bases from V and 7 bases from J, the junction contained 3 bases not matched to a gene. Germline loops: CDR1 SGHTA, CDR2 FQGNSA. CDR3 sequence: CASSPGTGGQPQHF. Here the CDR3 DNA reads TGTGCCAGCAGCCCAGGGACAGGGGGCCAGCCCCAGCATTTT.

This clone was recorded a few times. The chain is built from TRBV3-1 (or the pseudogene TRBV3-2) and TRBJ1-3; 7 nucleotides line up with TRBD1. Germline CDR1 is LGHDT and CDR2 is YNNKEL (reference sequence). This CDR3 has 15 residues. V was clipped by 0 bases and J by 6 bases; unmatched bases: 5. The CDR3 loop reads CASSQDYRGVNTIYF. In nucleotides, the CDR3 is TGTGCCAGCAGCCAAGATTACAGGGGAGTAAACACCATATATTTT.